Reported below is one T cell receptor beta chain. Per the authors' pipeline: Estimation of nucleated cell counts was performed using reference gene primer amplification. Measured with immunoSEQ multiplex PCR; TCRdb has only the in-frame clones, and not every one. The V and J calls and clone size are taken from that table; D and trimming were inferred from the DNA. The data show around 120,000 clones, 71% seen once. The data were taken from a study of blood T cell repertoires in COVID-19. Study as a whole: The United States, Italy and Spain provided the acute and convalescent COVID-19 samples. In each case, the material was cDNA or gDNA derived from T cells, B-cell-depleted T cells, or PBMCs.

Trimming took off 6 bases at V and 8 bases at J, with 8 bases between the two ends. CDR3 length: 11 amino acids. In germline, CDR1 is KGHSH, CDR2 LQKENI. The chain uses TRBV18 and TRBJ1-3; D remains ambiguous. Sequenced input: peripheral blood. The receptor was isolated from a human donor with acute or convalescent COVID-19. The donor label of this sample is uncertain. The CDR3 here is CASSNGDTIYF. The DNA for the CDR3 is TGTGCCAGCTCTAACGGGGACACCATATATTTT.